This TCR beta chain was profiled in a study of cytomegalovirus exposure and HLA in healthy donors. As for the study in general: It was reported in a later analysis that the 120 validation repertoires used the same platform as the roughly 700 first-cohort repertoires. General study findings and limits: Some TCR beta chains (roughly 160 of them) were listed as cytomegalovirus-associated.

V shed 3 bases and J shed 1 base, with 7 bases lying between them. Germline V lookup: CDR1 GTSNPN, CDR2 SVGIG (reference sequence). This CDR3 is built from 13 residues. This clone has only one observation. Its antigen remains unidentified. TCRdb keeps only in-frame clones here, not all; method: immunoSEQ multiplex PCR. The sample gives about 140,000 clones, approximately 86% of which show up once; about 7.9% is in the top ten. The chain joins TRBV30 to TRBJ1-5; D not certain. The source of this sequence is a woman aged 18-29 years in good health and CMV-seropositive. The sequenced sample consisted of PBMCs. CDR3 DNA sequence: TGTGCCTGGAGCCTCCGGAGCAATCAGCCCCAGCATTTT. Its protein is CAWSLRSNQPQHF. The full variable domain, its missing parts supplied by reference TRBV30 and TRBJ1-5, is SQTIHQWPATLVQPVGSPLSLECTVEGTSNPNLYWYRQAAGRGLQLLFYSVGIGQISSEVPQNLSASRPQDRQFILSSKKLLLSDSGFYLCAWSLRSNQPQHFGDGTRLSIL.